This T cell receptor (beta chain) was sequenced in a study of glioma-infiltrating T cells. TCR alpha and beta CDR3 regions were amplified from RNA using iRepertoire nested multiplex PCR. For one-step reverse transcription and amplification, about 85-400 ng of tissue mRNA or PBMC total RNA was used. TCRdb recomputed calls from the multiplex PCR reads with MiXCR, one row per CDR3 protein. The sample has more than 300,000 distinct CDR3 sequences, less than 50% seen once; the top ten hold 12%. Between the trimmed V and J ends, which lost 3 bases and 2 bases, there was a span of 10 bases. The germline V gene has CDR1 KGHDR and CDR2 SFDVKD. This CDR3 is built from 14 residues.

The sample was glioma tissue, nonneoplastic brain tissue, or PBMCs (not recorded which). This chain connects TRBV24-1 to TRBJ2-7; D is unclear. This sequence originates from a human donor with low-grade glioma or glioblastoma, undergoing nonglioma brain surgery, or in good health (not recorded which). The CDR3, as DNA: TGTGCCACCAGTGATCTCCCAATCCCCTACGAGCAGTACTTC. Residues: CATSDLPIPYEQYF.